A selection of T cell receptor beta chains follows, all from one sample in a study of blood T cell repertoires in COVID-19. TCRdb's copy holds only in-frame clones and misses some; the assay was immunoSEQ multiplex PCR. This sample has 45,000 to 50,000 clones, with about nine tenths found just once. Sequences were obtained from peripheral blood. These receptors were taken from a human donor in a cohort sampled during active COVID-19. Each CDR3 is given with its conserved first and last residue. Fields, in order: J gene, V gene, CDR3 protein.

TRBJ1-2 TRBV4-1 CASSQVGGREDYGYTF
TRBJ2-2 TRBV5-6 CASSPIPGQTLTGELFF
TRBJ1-1 TRBV30 CAWSVRKAFF
TRBJ1-2 TRBV19 CASSRPGTDRGDYTF
TRBJ2-1 TRBV3-1/TRBV3-2 CASSQEEAPQASNEQFF
TRBJ1-2 TRBV28 CASSPGTALYGYTF
TRBJ1-5 TRBV30 CAWSRGTSNQPQHF
TRBJ2-1 TRBV4-1 CASSQDASSYNEQFF
TRBJ1-1 TRBV2 CASSEIDRLGGMNTEAFF
TRBJ1-5 TRBV4-2 CASSQDHRMLSNQPQHF
TRBJ1-1 TRBV4-2 CASSQGTGGLNTEAFF
TRBJ1-2 TRBV12-5 CASGGSIVNYGYTF
TRBJ1-5 TRBV19 CASNMTGGNQPQHF
TRBJ2-1 TRBV7-3 CASSLGPGVEGEQFF
TRBJ1-2 TRBV18 CASSPPELRGSGYGYTF
TRBJ2-5 TRBV18 CASSPRQQETQYF
TRBJ1-2 TRBV29-1 CSTPRRGSGYTF
TRBJ1-1 TRBV11-2 CASSLFQGTNTEAFF
TRBJ1-1 TRBV4-1 CASSQDPGQGIPYTEAFF
TRBJ1-6 TRBV7-8 CASSREGARNSPLHF
TRBJ1-3 TRBV2 CASSAWDDSLAGNTIYF
TRBJ1-6 TRBV5-1 CASSEDREYSLHF
TRBJ2-3 TRBV18 CASSPGAVRADTQYF
TRBJ2-7 TRBV7-9 CASSLGRSGPKGGEQYF
TRBJ2-5 TRBV12-5 CASGSSSGGRETQYF
TRBJ2-4 TRBV30 CAWTVKNIQYF
TRBJ1-2 TRBV3-1/TRBV3-2 CASSQGLGGYGYTF
TRBJ1-1 TRBV6-5 CASRGRDEAFF
TRBJ1-6 TRBV18 CASSPQTGVSPLHF
TRBJ1-3 TRBV5-5 CASNAGLLWDTIYF
TRBJ2-7 TRBV9 CASSVGFSGGADEQYF
TRBJ2-4 TRBV5-1 CASSGGEAKNIQYF
TRBJ2-7 TRBV6-2/TRBV6-3 CASRRGGSSYEQYF
TRBJ2-1 TRBV10-1 CARPGGRDKFF
TRBJ2-1 TRBV9 CASSDPAGLAGGPLSEQFF
TRBJ1-5 TRBV15 CATSRGGGANQPQHF
TRBJ1-5 TRBV19 CASTFLGQFQPQHF
TRBJ1-4 TRBV19 CASSMRQGATNEKLFF
TRBJ2-5 TRBV5-5 CASSSLTGQETQYF
TRBJ1-1 TRBV7-8 CASSLVGQGTEAFF
TRBJ1-1 TRBV5-1 CASSQDKMNTEAFF
TRBJ1-2 TRBV4-1 CASSQAGTATNYGYTF
TRBJ1-2 TRBV27 CASSTTGSFAYGYTF
TRBJ1-2 TRBV5-5 CASSLDGDGYTF
TRBJ2-1 TRBV5-6 CASSSTAHFPSGGFF
TRBJ1-2 TRBV2 CASSEALSTRGSSGYTF
TRBJ2-5 TRBV3-1/TRBV3-2 CASSPPRGTEETQYF
TRBJ2-7 TRBV5-8 CASSLGAGVAYEQYF
TRBJ2-7 TRBV13 CASSSPHERVYEQYF
TRBJ1-4 TRBV7-6 CASSRTPAPTNEKLFF
TRBJ2-7 TRBV10-3 CAISMTSGGSYEQYF
TRBJ1-2 TRBV11-2 CASSPDSLYGYTF
TRBJ1-2 TRBV30 CAWSWGVDGYTF
TRBJ1-6 TRBV7-6 CASSLQGMMYSYNSPLHF
TRBJ2-3 TRBV5-1 CASSPSRGGTDTQYF
TRBJ1-1 TRBV18 CASSFGQGNTEAFF
TRBJ1-1 TRBV7-2 CASSYVQGNTEAFF
TRBJ1-4 TRBV27 CASSLRWPLEKLFF
TRBJ2-7 TRBV2 CASRKQTGDRYEQYF
TRBJ2-7 TRBV6-5 CASSIHRGSYEQYF